This is a list of T cell receptor beta chains from one sample in a study of OX40 agonist ivuxolimab in advanced cancers. The data were produced by immunoSEQ multiplex PCR, yet TCRdb's version contains in-frame clones alone and is incomplete. The table lists under 95,000 clones, approximately 89% of them singletons. Here the sequenced sample was CD4+ or CD8+ T cells sorted from blood, taken in a trial of the OX40 agonist ivuxolimab. The receptors were sampled from an adult with an advanced solid tumor such as melanoma, head and neck, liver or kidney cancer. CDR3s include the opening cysteine and the closing phenylalanine or tryptophan. Fields, in order: D gene, J gene, clone size, V gene, CDR3 DNA, CDR3 protein. The D gene is left open where the match is weak. Clone size, where shown, is once, few, many, or a class for clones that have expanded.

d_call: .; j_call: TRBJ1-3; clone_size: .; v_call: TRBV11-2; cdr3_nt: TGTGCCAGCAGCCCCCGGAGTCTTGGAAACACCATATATTTT; cdr3_aa: CASSPRSLGNTIYF
d_call: TRBD1; j_call: TRBJ1-2; clone_size: .; v_call: TRBV11-2; cdr3_nt: TGTGCCAGCAGCCGGCGGGACAGCGGCTACACCTTC; cdr3_aa: CASSRRDSGYTF
d_call: .; j_call: TRBJ1-1; clone_size: .; v_call: TRBV28; cdr3_nt: TGTGCCAGCAGGCGACCCGGGACGGGCATGAACACTGAAGCTTTCTTT; cdr3_aa: CASRRPGTGMNTEAFF
d_call: .; j_call: TRBJ1-2; clone_size: .; v_call: TRBV28; cdr3_nt: TGTGCCAGCAGTTCAATAGGGCAGGGTGGCTACACCTTC; cdr3_aa: CASSSIGQGGYTF
d_call: .; j_call: TRBJ2-2; clone_size: .; v_call: TRBV6-4; cdr3_nt: TGTGCCAGCAGTGTAAACCATGTAGGGGGACCGAACACCGGGGAGCTGTTTTTT; cdr3_aa: CASSVNHVGGPNTGELFF
d_call: TRBD1; j_call: TRBJ2-7; clone_size: .; v_call: TRBV7-7; cdr3_nt: TGTGCCAGCAGCCGGGGACAGAACTACGAGCAGTACTTC; cdr3_aa: CASSRGQNYEQYF
d_call: TRBD1; j_call: TRBJ1-1; clone_size: .; v_call: TRBV19; cdr3_nt: TGTGCCAGTAAATCACAGGGGTTGAACACTGAAGCTTTCTTT; cdr3_aa: CASKSQGLNTEAFF
d_call: TRBD2; j_call: TRBJ2-1; clone_size: once; v_call: TRBV15; cdr3_nt: TGTGCCACCAGCAGAGATTTGGGACTAGCGGGAGGGGCATCCTACAATGAGCAGTTCTTC; cdr3_aa: CATSRDLGLAGGASYNEQFF
d_call: .; j_call: TRBJ2-7; clone_size: once; v_call: TRBV5-6; cdr3_nt: TGTGCCAGCAGCCTATCACCCGGGATCACCTACGAGCAGTACTTC; cdr3_aa: CASSLSPGITYEQYF
d_call: TRBD2; j_call: TRBJ2-7; clone_size: .; v_call: TRBV27; cdr3_nt: TGTGCCAGCAGCCCCTTTAGCGGGAGTAGAACGAACGAGCAGTACTTC; cdr3_aa: CASSPFSGSRTNEQYF
d_call: .; j_call: TRBJ2-1; clone_size: .; v_call: TRBV4-1; cdr3_nt: TGCGCCAGCAGCCCGATTACTGGGTCCTCGGACAATGAGCAGTTCTTC; cdr3_aa: CASSPITGSSDNEQFF
d_call: .; j_call: TRBJ2-2; clone_size: once; v_call: TRBV18; cdr3_nt: TGTGCCAGCTCACCTTCTGGGGAGCTGTTTTTT; cdr3_aa: CASSPSGELFF
d_call: .; j_call: TRBJ1-3; clone_size: .; v_call: TRBV30; cdr3_nt: TGTGCCTGGGCAGCCGGGACCGCTGGATTGATCTCTGGAAACACCATATATTTT; cdr3_aa: CAWAAGTAGLISGNTIYF
d_call: TRBD1; j_call: TRBJ2-7; clone_size: once; v_call: TRBV5-8; cdr3_nt: TGTGCCAGCCATCCGGGACAGGGCTACTACGAGCAGTACTTC; cdr3_aa: CASHPGQGYYEQYF
d_call: .; j_call: TRBJ2-3; clone_size: .; v_call: TRBV11-1; cdr3_nt: TGTGCCAGCAGCTTAGGCTGGGAAGGGGGTACGCAGTATTTT; cdr3_aa: CASSLGWEGGTQYF
d_call: .; j_call: TRBJ2-7; clone_size: .; v_call: TRBV11-2; cdr3_nt: TGTGCCAGCAGCCACGGGACTTTAACCTACGAGCAGTACTTC; cdr3_aa: CASSHGTLTYEQYF
d_call: .; j_call: TRBJ1-3; clone_size: .; v_call: TRBV10-2; cdr3_nt: TGCGCCAGCAGTGAGGGGATCTCTGGAAACACCATATATTTT; cdr3_aa: CASSEGISGNTIYF
d_call: .; j_call: TRBJ1-5; clone_size: .; v_call: TRBV28; cdr3_nt: TGTGCCAGCAGACAGGATACGGGGGCCGTTCAGCCCCAGCATTTT; cdr3_aa: CASRQDTGAVQPQHF
d_call: TRBD1; j_call: TRBJ2-5; clone_size: .; v_call: TRBV5-1; cdr3_nt: TGCGCCACCGGTACAGGGGGCTATGAGACCCAGTACTTC; cdr3_aa: CATGTGGYETQYF
d_call: .; j_call: TRBJ1-2; clone_size: .; v_call: TRBV29-1; cdr3_nt: TGCAGCGCCTTCTCAGGGGTACGCGGCTACACCTTC; cdr3_aa: CSAFSGVRGYTF
d_call: TRBD2; j_call: TRBJ2-3; clone_size: .; v_call: TRBV18; cdr3_nt: TGTGCCAGCTCATCGACGACTAGCGGGAGTACCGATACGCAGTATTTT; cdr3_aa: CASSSTTSGSTDTQYF
d_call: TRBD1; j_call: TRBJ2-6; clone_size: .; v_call: TRBV19; cdr3_nt: TGTGCCAGTAGAGGGACCGGGACAGGCTTCTCTGGGGCCAACGTCCTGACTTTC; cdr3_aa: CASRGTGTGFSGANVLTF